The clone carrying this T cell receptor (beta chain) was observed at least ten times. The antigen is not known. This entry belongs to a study of Graves' ophthalmopathy and Graves' hyperthyroidism. The study's findings and limits: Blood repertoires reportedly contained most expanded thyroid clonotypes above 0.001 frequency.

The CDR3 covers 16 residues. CDR1 SGHRS and CDR2 YFSETQ come from the germline V gene. Trimming took 0 bases from V and 3 from J, leaving 15 bases between them. The sequenced template was RNA, covering the TCR beta CDR3 region. After a first-round RT-PCR with HTBI primers, a second-round multiplex PCR was run. TCRdb ran MiXCR on the multiplex PCR reads and lists one entry per CDR3 protein. The sample lists hundreds of thousands of distinct CDR3 sequences; around a fifth were seen once. The chain carries TRBV5-1 and TRBJ1-1; D unclear. Sequenced: peripheral blood. This receptor was taken from a woman aged 18-35 years with stable Graves' hyperthyroidism. Some clones in this sample may be carry-over from other donors' samples. The CDR3 DNA sequence: TGCGCCAGCAGCTTGGAGGGTTTGGTAGATGACACTGAAGCTTTCTTT. This codes for CASSLEGLVDDTEAFF.